The rows below give T cell receptor beta chains drawn from one sample of a study of beta chain features in type 1 diabetes. Sequencing was performed with immunoSEQ multiplex PCR; in TCRdb, only in-frame clones are kept and a portion is missing. The data contain about 620,000 clones, roughly a sixth of them singletons. The sequencing sample was made of naive CD4+ T cells from blood. All receptors come from a man aged 18-30 years in good health. Both conserved end residues are part of each CDR3. Fields, in order: D gene, J gene, clone size, V gene, CDR3 protein, CDR3 DNA. The D gene is left open where the match is weak. A row's size may be missing; if present it is once, few, many or a size class.

>-|TRBJ2-2|-|TRBV11-3
CASSPRENTGELFF
TGTGCCAGCAGCCCTAGGGAGAACACCGGGGAGCTGTTTTTT
>-|TRBJ1-5|few|TRBV30
CAWNPQGAQPQHF
TGTGCCTGGAACCCACAGGGAGCTCAGCCCCAGCATTTT
>TRBD1|TRBJ2-3|few|TRBV7-7
CASSQTGWADTQYF
TGTGCCAGCAGCCAGACAGGGTGGGCAGATACGCAGTATTTT
>-|TRBJ1-5|few|TRBV7-9
CASSPLRTKGNQPQHF
TGTGCCAGCAGCCCCCTACGGACGAAGGGCAATCAGCCCCAGCATTTT
>-|TRBJ1-1|few|TRBV5-1
CASSLRAGARDTEAFF
TGCGCCAGCAGCTTGCGGGCAGGGGCGAGGGACACTGAAGCTTTCTTT
>-|TRBJ2-5|-|TRBV14
CASSLAGARETQYF
TGTGCCAGCAGCCTGGCTGGGGCACGAGAGACCCAGTACTTC
>-|TRBJ2-6|few|TRBV5-1
CASSAGTSGANVLTF
TGCGCCAGCAGTGCCGGGACTTCTGGGGCCAACGTCCTGACTTTC
>TRBD1|TRBJ1-1|few|TRBV19
CASSDRGLGEAFF
TGTGCCAGTAGTGACAGGGGGCTAGGTGAAGCTTTCTTT
>-|TRBJ2-6|few|TRBV7-3
CASSLGPSGANVLTF
TGTGCCAGCAGCTTAGGACCTTCTGGGGCCAACGTCCTGACTTTC
>-|TRBJ2-3|-|TRBV5-4
CAIARGGTDTQYF
TGTGCCATAGCGAGGGGTGGGACAGATACGCAGTATTTT
>TRBD1|TRBJ1-1|few|TRBV28
CASSSPGQGNTEAFF
TGTGCCAGCAGTTCCCCCGGACAGGGGAACACTGAAGCTTTCTTT
>-|TRBJ2-3|-|TRBV12-5
CASGLWGTDTQYF
TGTGCTAGTGGTTTGTGGGGAACAGATACGCAGTATTTT
>-|TRBJ2-1|-|TRBV27
CASRGERPYNEQFF
TGTGCCAGCAGAGGGGAGCGCCCATACAATGAGCAGTTCTTC
>TRBD1|TRBJ2-2|-|TRBV7-3
CASSPPGRGTGELFF
TGTGCCAGCAGCCCCCCCGGCAGGGGGACCGGGGAGCTGTTTTTT
>-|TRBJ2-5|-|TRBV7-9
CASSLASEKETQYF
TGTGCCAGCAGCTTAGCTAGCGAAAAAGAGACCCAGTACTTC
>-|TRBJ2-1|few|TRBV7-7
CASSAAGGAYNEQFF
TGTGCCAGCAGCGCCGCGGGCGGGGCCTACAATGAGCAGTTCTTC
>-|TRBJ2-6|-|TRBV4-1
CASSQEPVQGGPGANVLTF
TGCGCCAGCAGCCAAGAACCTGTACAGGGTGGCCCTGGGGCCAACGTCCTGACTTTC
>-|TRBJ2-6|-|TRBV7-9
CASSFTGAGANVLTF
TGTGCCAGCAGCTTCACCGGGGCTGGGGCCAACGTCCTGACTTTC
>-|TRBJ1-2|few|TRBV6-5
CASSYRTGRNYGYTF
TGTGCCAGCAGTTACCGAACAGGCCGTAACTATGGCTACACCTTC
>-|TRBJ1-2|few|TRBV4-3
CASSHPLAGKIENGYTF
TGCGCCAGCAGCCACCCCCTGGCCGGGAAGATTGAAAATGGCTACACCTTC
>-|TRBJ2-7|-|TRBV1
CTSSQATSGSHEQYF
TGCACCAGCAGCCAAGCGACTAGCGGGAGTCACGAGCAGTACTTC
>-|TRBJ1-1|-|TRBV6-5
CASSKAQGGTEAFF
TGTGCCAGCAGCAAGGCCCAGGGAGGCACTGAAGCTTTCTTT
>-|TRBJ2-5|few|TRBV7-2
CASSFRQVGTQYF
TGTGCCAGCAGCTTTCGACAGGTCGGGACCCAGTACTTC
>TRBD1|TRBJ2-1|-|TRBV7-7
CASSPDRDAYNEQFF
TGTGCCAGCAGCCCGGACAGGGACGCCTACAATGAGCAGTTCTTC
>-|TRBJ2-7|few|TRBV5-1
CASSLALTGAYYEQYF
TGCGCCAGCAGCTTGGCCTTGACAGGAGCTTACTACGAGCAGTACTTC
>TRBD1|TRBJ1-5|few|TRBV7-9
CASSLVLQGIMPQHF
TGTGCCAGCAGCTTAGTCCTACAGGGGATCATGCCCCAGCATTTT
>TRBD1|TRBJ2-1|few|TRBV27
CASSLGRGLAVSYNEQFF
TGTGCCAGCAGTTTAGGAAGGGGGCTGGCGGTTAGCTACAATGAGCAGTTCTTC
>-|TRBJ2-7|few|TRBV30
CAWSVPRGRPTYEQYF
TGTGCCTGGAGTGTACCCCGAGGACGGCCCACGTACGAGCAGTACTTC
>-|TRBJ2-7|-|TRBV7-2
CASSVLIGSYEQYF
TGTGCCAGCAGCGTACTAATTGGCTCCTACGAGCAGTACTTC
>-|TRBJ1-1|-|TRBV5-1
CASSARDRGTEAFF
TGCGCCAGCAGCGCCAGGGATAGGGGCACTGAAGCTTTCTTT
>-|TRBJ2-3|few|TRBV6-5
CASSFLGAQYF
TGTGCCAGCAGTTTTCTCGGGGCGCAGTATTTT
>-|TRBJ1-1|-|TRBV5-6
CASSLLRGTEAFF
TGTGCCAGCAGCTTGCTGCGGGGCACTGAAGCTTTCTTT
>TRBD1|TRBJ2-7|few|TRBV27
CASSRDRVATYEQYF
TGTGCCAGCAGCCGGGACAGGGTGGCAACCTACGAGCAGTACTTC
>TRBD1|TRBJ2-1|-|TRBV18
CASSYGQGSYNEQFF
TGTGCCAGCTCGTACGGACAGGGCTCCTACAATGAGCAGTTCTTC
>-|TRBJ2-7|few|TRBV6-1
CASSDRSSYEQYF
TGTGCCAGCAGTGACAGGAGCTCCTACGAGCAGTACTTC
>-|TRBJ2-7|-|TRBV28
CASSLSVLGAYEQYF
TGTGCCAGCAGTTTATCGGTCCTGGGGGCCTACGAGCAGTACTTC
>-|TRBJ2-7|few|TRBV7-9
CASSLEGGGFYEQYF
TGTGCCAGCAGCTTAGAAGGAGGTGGCTTCTACGAGCAGTACTTC
>-|TRBJ2-6|-|TRBV25-1
CASSEERAGANVLTF
TGTGCCAGCAGTGAAGAAAGGGCTGGGGCCAACGTCCTGACTTTC
>-|TRBJ2-5|few|TRBV19
CASSIPGVGETQYF
TGTGCCAGTAGTATCCCGGGGGTGGGAGAGACCCAGTACTTC
>TRBD2|TRBJ2-3|-|TRBV29-1
CSVEPSGGTDTQYF
TGCAGCGTTGAACCCAGCGGGGGCACAGATACGCAGTATTTT
>-|TRBJ2-5|few|TRBV5-4
CASSLRRETQYF
TGTGCCAGCAGCTTGCGTAGAGAGACCCAGTACTTC
>-|TRBJ2-1|-|TRBV2
CASSEAPYNEQFF
TGTGCCAGCAGTGAAGCCCCTTACAATGAGCAGTTCTTC
>TRBD1|TRBJ1-1|-|TRBV7-9
CASSRTGADEAFF
TGTGCCAGCAGCCGGACAGGGGCAGATGAAGCTTTCTTT
>-|TRBJ2-1|many|TRBV10-3
CAISEVVREYNEQFF
TGTGCCATCAGTGAGGTGGTTAGGGAATACAATGAGCAGTTCTTC
>-|TRBJ1-3|-|TRBV30
CAWSVGVVSSGNTIYF
TGTGCCTGGAGTGTTGGGGTGGTATCCTCTGGAAACACCATATATTTT
>TRBD1|TRBJ1-2|-|TRBV6-5
CASSRDRAKGGYTF
TGTGCCAGCAGTCGGGACAGGGCAAAGGGTGGCTACACCTTC